The subject of this entry is one TCR beta chain. The sample is drawn from a study of blood T cell repertoires in COVID-19. Overall study context: The cDNA or gDNA used as material had been derived from T cells, B-cell-depleted T cells, or PBMCs.

Methods used by the authors: Quantification of nucleated cells was approximated via reference gene primer amplification. TCRdb's copy holds only in-frame clones and misses some; the assay was immunoSEQ multiplex PCR. That table is the source of V, J and clone size, and D and trimming were worked out from the DNA. Of 130,000 to 150,000 clones listed, approximately 80% were seen once; the top ten hold around 13%. V was cut by 4 bases and J by 5 bases, with 20 bases left in between. CDR1 is GTSNPN, CDR2 SVGIG, per germline (reference sequence). The CDR3 has 15 amino acids. The source material was peripheral blood. The V call is TRBV30, the J call TRBJ2-5; D remains ambiguous. The TCR comes from a man aged 60-69 years with active or convalescent COVID-19. This CDR3 is CAWNVGSASAETQYF. CDR3 nucleotide sequence: TGTGCCTGGAACGTAGGATCAGCGTCTGCGGAGACCCAGTACTTC.